These 2 T cell receptor beta chains were all obtained from the same sample, sequenced in a study of blood T cell repertoires in COVID-19. TCRdb's table, derived via immunoSEQ multiplex PCR, lists solely in-frame clones and lacks some. The table includes about 97,000 clones, around 88% detected once. The sample taken for sequencing was peripheral blood. The receptors derive from a middle-aged man with COVID-19, enrolled during active disease.

The chain joins TRBV7-8 to TRBJ2-7; 12 bases are a match to TRBD2. Losses at the gene ends were 2 bases for V and 2 bases for J; bases not matched to a gene: 1. CDR1 SGHVS and CDR2 FQNEAQ come from the germline V gene. This CDR3 spans 15 amino acids. CDR3 protein: CASSLRTSGAYEQYF. The CDR3 DNA reads as TGTGCCAGCAGCTTACGGACTAGCGGGGCCTACGAGCAGTACTTC.

The gene calls are TRBV7-3 and TRBJ2-6; D not resolved. The ends were cut back, 2 bases at V and 0 bases at J, with 11 bases in the middle. CDR3 length: 17 amino acids. Germline V gene sequence: CDR1 SGHTA, CDR2 FQGTGA. The CDR3 sequence: CASSLYRRLSGANVLTF. CDR3 bases: TGTGCCAGCAGCTTATACAGAAGGCTCTCTGGGGCCAACGTCCTGACTTTC.